This paragraph reports one TCR beta chain. The antigen is not known. Naive CD8 cells lacked CD45RO and underwent positive selection for CCR7, leaving out terminally differentiated effector memory CD45RA+ cells. Only Caucasian adults living in Nashville, Tennessee made up the donor group. Trimming shortened V by 5 bases and J by 7 bases, and 17 bases separated the two germline ends. From germline, CDR1 is MNHEY and CDR2 SMNVEV (reference sequence). CDR3 length equals 14 residues. Authors' analysis steps: Junction-only immunoSEQ data arrived without quality scores, meaning filtering differed. TCRdb keeps only in-frame clones here, not all; method: immunoSEQ multiplex PCR. V, J and clone size are taken as reported in that table, and D and trimming were inferred from the DNA itself. In the table there are about 680,000 clones, about 92% of which are singletons. The sample comes from a study of shared clonotypes between healthy human individuals.

Study results and limitations: A handful of donors had approximately 4.6% of their naive CD4 clonotypes in common.

The sample taken for sequencing was naive CD8+ T cells sorted from blood. This receptor was identified in a man in his thirties or forties in good health. The chain recombines TRBV27 with TRBJ2-5; D may match TRBD1 or TRBD2 (5 bases each). The CDR3 bases are TGTGCCAGCAGTCCGGGACCGATTTCGGGGACCCAGTACTTC. This codes for CASSPGPISGTQYF.